This entry lists 10 T cell receptor beta chains sequenced from one sample in a study of radiotherapy plus CTLA-4 blockade in lung cancer. Assay: immunoSEQ multiplex PCR; the TCRdb copy retains only in-frame clones and omits some. This table holds some 100,000 clones, 78% found once. The input for sequencing was peripheral blood, taken from a patient treated with radiotherapy plus ipilimumab. Receptors originate from a human donor with non-small cell lung cancer who had a partial response to radiotherapy plus ipilimumab.

This clone turned up a few times. The chain carries TRBV4-2 and TRBJ2-3; possibly TRBD1 for D (8 bases). This CDR3 comprises 16 residues. Looked up from germline, CDR1 is LGHNA and CDR2 is YNFKEQ. The V end lost 0 bases, the J end lost 4 bases, and 14 bases lay between the germline ends. The CDR3 DNA follows: TGTGCCAGCAGCCAAGAACAGGGGGAGGGTTCAGATACGCAGTATTTT. Translation gives CASSQEQGEGSDTQYF.

The chain employs TRBV27 and TRBJ1-5, with TRBD1 matching over 7 bases. Trimming removed 6 bases from V and 4 bases from J; junction bases left unmatched: 6. Germline V gene data show CDR1 as MNHEY and CDR2 as SMNVEV (reference sequence). The CDR3 loop spans 14 amino acids. Written as DNA, the CDR3 is TGTGCCAGCAGGCTACAGGGGTCAAATCAGCCCCAGCATTTT. Translating it yields CASRLQGSNQPQHF.

This clone was picked up one time. This chain links TRBV18 with TRBJ2-1, with D possibly matching TRBD2 (5 bases). This CDR3 comprises 16 residues. CDR1 and CDR2 from the germline V gene are KGHSH and LQKENI. V was trimmed by 0 bases and J by 1 base, leaving 10 bases between them. The CDR3 sequence: CASSPPSGISYNEQFF. The CDR3 bases are TGTGCCAGCTCACCACCCTCCGGGATATCCTACAATGAGCAGTTCTTC. The full variable domain, with the rest looked up from reference TRBV18 and TRBJ2-1, is NAGVMQNPRHLVRRRGQEARLRCSPMKGHSHVYWYRQLPEEGLKFMVYLQKENIIDESGMPKERFSAEFPKEGPSILRIQQVVRGDSAAYFCASSPPSGISYNEQFFGPGTRLTVL.

This clone was counted between two and nine times. The V gene is TRBV10-3, the J gene TRBJ1-4, with a weak D call TRBD1 (6 bases). V was shortened by 7 bases and J by 8 bases, with 14 bases between the two germline ends. Germline V gives CDR1 ENHRY, CDR2 SYGVKD. This CDR3 comprises 13 residues. This CDR3 is CAIMSGEGEKLFF. CDR3 nucleotides: TGTGCCATCATGTCAGGGGAGGGAGAAAAACTGTTTTTT.

This clone was found a few times. This chain joins TRBV6-5 and TRBJ1-5; D might be TRBD1 (6 bases). Trimming took off 5 bases at V and 7 bases at J, with 15 bases between the two ends. Germline V CDR1 and CDR2: MNHEY, SVGAGI. There are 14 residues in the CDR3. The CDR3 coding sequence is TGTGCCAGCAGTCGCACAGGGAATGGCCAGCCCCAGCATTTT. Protein product: CASSRTGNGQPQHF.

CDR3 sequence reads: CASSRETGAMLETQYF. Here the CDR3 DNA reads TGCGCCAGCAGCAGAGAGACAGGGGCCATGTTAGAGACCCAGTACTTC. The chain has TRBV5-1 and TRBJ2-5; TRBD1 matches 8 bases. Germline V gene data show CDR1 as SGHRS and CDR2 as YFSETQ. This CDR3 has 16 amino acids. With 4 bases clipped from V and 4 bases from J, the junction kept 12 bases outside the gene matches.

The genes are TRBV7-9 and TRBJ2-3; D unresolved. The CDR3 spans 13 residues. Germline values: CDR1 SEHNR, CDR2 FQNEAQ (reference sequence). The V and J ends lost 6 bases and 4 bases respectively, with 11 bases between them. Here the CDR3 reads CASSPSSPDTQYF. In nucleotides, the CDR3 is TGTGCCAGCAGTCCTTCGTCCCCAGATACGCAGTATTTT.

The chain joins TRBV28 to TRBJ1-2, with 9 bases identical to TRBD1. V was pared by 2 bases and J by 7 bases, with 11 bases of the junction left unmatched. The CDR3 sequence is 16 residues long. Germline CDR1 MDHEN, CDR2 SYDVKM. Here the CDR3 reads CASSLAPGQGSGGYTF. In nucleotides, the CDR3 is TGTGCCAGCAGTTTAGCACCGGGACAGGGATCTGGTGGCTACACCTTC.

The CDR3 bases are TGTGCCAGTATTAAGACAGGGCAGGGCAATCAGCCCCAGCATTTT. Its translation is CASIKTGQGNQPQHF. The chain is built from TRBV19 and TRBJ1-5; 7 bases are shared with TRBD1. Trimming took 7 bases from V and 2 from J; bases not matched to a gene: 8. The CDR3 is made up of 15 amino acids. CDR1 is LNHDA, CDR2 SQIVND, per germline (reference sequence).

This chain joins TRBV7-2 and TRBJ1-1, with a possible D match to TRBD1 (5 bases). V dropped 3 bases and J dropped 4 bases, with 12 bases sitting between them. Germline CDR1 is SGHTA and CDR2 is FQGNSA. This CDR3 is 14 amino acids long. The CDR3 coding sequence is TGTGCCAGCAGCTTTGGGGGGTCTATCACTGAAGCTTTCTTT. It specifies CASSFGGSITEAFF.